These T cell receptor beta chains were read from a single sample in a study of blood T cell repertoires in COVID-19. Some clones are missing from TCRdb's copy, which holds only in-frame ones; the method was immunoSEQ multiplex PCR. The table lists approximately 52,000 clones, roughly 89% of them singletons, with nearly 5% in the top ten. Material for sequencing was peripheral blood. All receptors come from a man in his fifties or sixties with active COVID-19. Each CDR3 is given with its conserved first and last residue. D genes are given only for firm matches. The size of a clone is reported for some rows only, either as once, few or many, or as a class for expanded clones.

>TRBJ1-2|TRBD1|TRBV7-2|NA
CASIGQGIGGYTF
TGTGCCAGCATCGGACAGGGGATAGGGGGCTACACCTTC
>TRBJ2-7|TRBD2|TRBV4-2|NA
CASSRTSGKNEQYF
TGTGCCAGCAGCCGGACTAGCGGGAAAAACGAGCAGTACTTC
>TRBJ2-1|TRBD2|TRBV4-3|NA
CASSQDLTSGSSDKDNEQFF
TGCGCCAGCAGCCAAGATCTTACTAGCGGCAGTTCCGATAAGGACAATGAGCAGTTCTTC
>TRBJ2-2|NA|TRBV7-2|NA
CASSLRQYTRELFF
TGTGCCAGCAGCTTACGTCAGTACACCAGGGAGCTGTTTTTT
>TRBJ2-3|NA|TRBV3-1/TRBV3-2|NA
CASSSVIADTQYF
TGTGCCAGCAGCTCCGTTATAGCGGATACGCAGTATTTT
>TRBJ1-4|TRBD1|TRBV28|NA
CASSFYPLDRNGEKLFF
TGTGCCAGCAGTTTTTATCCTTTGGACAGGAACGGTGAAAAACTGTTTTTT
>TRBJ2-7|NA|TRBV28|NA
CASSFSYPYEQYF
TGTGCCAGCAGTTTTTCTTATCCCTACGAGCAGTACTTC
>TRBJ2-5|TRBD2|TRBV29-1|NA
CSVVPAGGPQETQYF
TGCAGCGTTGTACCAGCGGGAGGCCCTCAAGAGACCCAGTACTTC
>TRBJ1-1|NA|TRBV6-4|NA
CASSPRGGGSAFF
TGTGCCAGCAGTCCCCGAGGGGGGGGTTCAGCTTTCTTT
>TRBJ2-1|TRBD1|TRBV28|NA
CASRLRDRRRENEQFF
TGTGCCAGCAGACTTCGGGACAGGAGGCGGGAAAATGAGCAGTTCTTC
>TRBJ1-4|TRBD1|TRBV5-5|NA
CASSSPGQGLTNEKLFF
TGTGCCAGCAGCTCGCCGGGACAGGGTTTGACTAATGAAAAACTGTTTTTT
>TRBJ2-1|TRBD1|TRBV28|NA
CASSFPTTGRTYNEQFF
TGTGCCAGCAGTTTCCCCACGACAGGGCGGACCTACAATGAGCAGTTCTTC
>TRBJ1-2|NA|TRBV21-1|NA
CASSKEELGTNHSF
TGTGCCAGCAGCAAAGAGGAGTTGGGGACAAACCACTCCTTC
>TRBJ1-3|NA|TRBV4-3|NA
CASSQDWGVGSGNTIYF
TGCGCCAGCAGCCAAGACTGGGGGGTTGGATCTGGAAACACCATATATTTT
>TRBJ1-2|NA|TRBV9|NA
CASSVTSDSNYGYTF
TGTGCCAGCAGCGTAACTTCGGACAGTAACTATGGCTACACCTTC
>TRBJ2-2|NA|TRBV12-5|once
CASGSGSLDTGELFF
TGTGCTAGTGGTTCGGGATCCTTGGACACCGGGGAGCTGTTTTTT
>TRBJ2-3|TRBD2|TRBV4-2|NA
CASSQDLAGGLQYF
TGTGCCAGCAGCCAAGACCTAGCGGGAGGTTTGCAGTATTTT
>TRBJ2-7|NA|TRBV11-3|NA
CASSFQGSYEQYF
TGTGCCAGCAGCTTTCAGGGATCCTACGAGCAGTACTTC
>TRBJ2-1|TRBD2|TRBV19|once
CASSRTSGSSYNEQFF
TGTGCCAGTAGCCGTACTAGCGGAAGCTCCTACAATGAGCAGTTCTTC
>TRBJ2-1|NA|TRBV7-3|NA
CASSIVARGDEQFF
TGTGCCAGCAGCATCGTGGCGCGGGGCGATGAGCAGTTCTTC
>TRBJ2-7|TRBD2|TRBV18|NA
CASSPRAGRSSYEQYF
TGTGCCAGCTCACCACGAGCGGGACGGAGCTCCTACGAGCAGTACTTC
>TRBJ2-7|NA|TRBV27|NA
CASSLALAQAEQYF
TGTGCCAGCAGTTTGGCGCTAGCTCAGGCCGAGCAGTACTTC
>TRBJ1-1|NA|TRBV7-9|once
CASSVGVLNTEAFF
TGTGCCAGCAGCGTTGGTGTTCTAAACACTGAAGCTTTCTTT
>TRBJ1-1|NA|TRBV5-1|NA
CASSSRGGTEAFF
TGCGCCAGCAGCTCCCGAGGGGGAACTGAAGCTTTCTTT
>TRBJ1-5|TRBD1|TRBV6-1|NA
CASSEGWDRENQPQHF
TGTGCCAGCAGTGAAGGTTGGGACAGGGAGAATCAGCCCCAGCATTTT
>TRBJ1-2|NA|TRBV5-6|NA
CASSLVEGYGYTF
TGTGCCAGCAGCTTGGTAGAGGGCTATGGCTACACCTTC
>TRBJ2-3|TRBD1|TRBV2|once
CASSGGTGGSTDTQYF
TGTGCCAGCAGTGGGGGTACAGGGGGAAGCACAGATACGCAGTATTTT
>TRBJ2-5|NA|TRBV6-5|NA
CASSYFPGHKQETQYF
TGTGCCAGCAGTTACTTCCCGGGACACAAACAAGAGACCCAGTACTTC
>TRBJ2-7|TRBD1|TRBV29-1|NA
CSGGQGSGHEQYF
TGCAGCGGGGGACAGGGGTCGGGGCACGAGCAGTACTTC
>TRBJ2-1|NA|TRBV2|NA
CASSESLLAGGPRGEQFF
TGTGCCAGCAGTGAATCCCTCCTTGCGGGCGGCCCTCGCGGTGAGCAGTTCTTC
>TRBJ2-7|TRBD2|TRBV9|NA
CASSLGLAGAYEQYF
TGTGCCAGCAGTCTTGGACTAGCGGGGGCCTACGAGCAGTACTTC
>TRBJ2-3|TRBD1|TRBV29-1|NA
CSVTRGTGGTDTQYF
TGCAGCGTGACGCGGGGGACAGGGGGCACAGATACGCAGTATTTT
>TRBJ2-7|NA|TRBV20-1|NA
CSARAGSEQYF
TGCAGTGCTAGAGCCGGGAGCGAGCAGTACTTC
>TRBJ2-7|NA|TRBV18|NA
CASSPLDRPVAGEQYF
TGTGCCAGCTCACCCCTGGACAGGCCTGTAGCGGGGGAGCAGTACTTC
>TRBJ2-1|TRBD2|TRBV6-6|NA
CASTAGTSGINEQFF
TGTGCCAGCACCGCCGGGACTAGCGGGATTAATGAGCAGTTCTTC
>TRBJ2-5|TRBD1|TRBV28|once
CASTRRGTGQETQYF
TGTGCCAGCACCCGAAGAGGGACAGGTCAAGAGACCCAGTACTTC
>TRBJ1-2|NA|TRBV28|NA
CASSPLNYGYTF
TGTGCCAGCAGCCCCCTTAACTATGGCTACACCTTC
>TRBJ2-2|TRBD2|TRBV29-1|NA
CSVVPKAGGNTGELFF
TGCAGCGTTGTTCCGAAGGCGGGAGGGAACACCGGGGAGCTGTTTTTT
>TRBJ2-1|NA|TRBV2|NA
CASNLKQGNEQFF
TGTGCCAGCAACCTCAAACAGGGTAATGAGCAGTTCTTC
>TRBJ2-1|NA|TRBV27|NA
CASSLLAFYNEQFF
TGTGCCAGCAGTTTATTGGCCTTCTACAATGAGCAGTTCTTC
>TRBJ2-5|NA|TRBV6-5|NA
CASSYSAGDPKTQYF
TGTGCCAGCAGTTACTCGGCAGGGGATCCTAAGACCCAGTACTTC
>TRBJ1-6|TRBD1|TRBV7-2|NA
CASSSPLGDRNSPLHF
TGTGCCAGCAGCTCACCACTGGGGGACAGAAATTCACCCCTCCACTTT
>TRBJ1-5|NA|TRBV5-4|NA
CASSLAGVNQPQHF
TGTGCCAGCAGCTTGGCAGGGGTCAATCAGCCCCAGCATTTT
>TRBJ2-2|TRBD2|TRBV7-7|NA
CASSLSVGGLAGTGELFF
TGTGCTAGCAGCTTATCGGTGGGGGGACTAGCGGGCACCGGGGAGCTGTTTTTT
>TRBJ1-1|NA|TRBV3-1/TRBV3-2|NA
CASSSTRNTEAFF
TGTGCCAGCAGCTCGACACGAAACACTGAAGCTTTCTTT
>TRBJ2-1|TRBD1|TRBV5-1|NA
CASSMSGTARNNEQFF
TGCGCCAGCAGCATGTCCGGGACAGCGAGAAACAATGAGCAGTTCTTC
>TRBJ2-1|TRBD2|TRBV6-5|NA
CASSSSGTNEQFF
TGTGCCAGTAGTTCTAGCGGGACAAATGAGCAGTTCTTC
>TRBJ2-1|TRBD2|TRBV7-2|once
CASSLSGRVYNEQFF
TGTGCCAGCAGCCTGAGCGGGAGGGTCTACAATGAGCAGTTCTTC
>TRBJ1-2|NA|TRBV7-2|NA
CASSLDAAPRGYTF
TGTGCCAGCAGCTTAGACGCAGCGCCCCGGGGCTACACCTTC
>TRBJ1-5|NA|TRBV28|few
CASSLLTSYSNQPQHF
TGTGCCAGCAGCCTGCTCACTTCATATAGCAATCAGCCCCAGCATTTT